One and the same sample provided the 5 T cell receptor beta chains below, sequenced in a study of Tregs in tolerant kidney transplant recipients. Method: immunoSEQ multiplex PCR; TCRdb's copy keeps in-frame clones and lacks some. The table lists about 11,000 clones, with around 26% in the top ten. Recipients received nonmyeloablative bone marrow transplants from related graft donors, with transient mixed chimerism. The sequenced sample was CD8+ T cells from blood (PBMCs), obtained 24 months after the transplant. Every receptor here comes from a human patient who received a combined kidney and bone marrow transplant. Some T cells may be the graft donor's.

As regards this clone: The read ends 3 residues shy of where the CDR3 ends; the end is completed using the germline J gene. The chain combines TRBV2 with TRBJ2-5, with D possibly matching TRBD2 (6 bases). CDR3 length: 15 residues. V was clipped by 5 bases and J by 2 bases, with 15 bases between them. Germline V gene lookup returns CDR1 SNHLY and CDR2 FYNNEI. The DNA read from the CDR3 is TGTGCCAGCAGTCGCGGGGAAGCTAGACAAGAGACC. Translated: CASSRGEARQET. The CDR3 as a whole reads CASSRGEARQETQYF.

Note on this clone: The read halts 3 residues ahead of the CDR3 end, with the missing end drawn from the germline J gene. The V and J genes are TRBV5-1 and TRBJ2-4, with 10 bases lining up with TRBD2. The CDR3 is made up of 12 amino acids. Looked up from germline, CDR1 is SGHRS and CDR2 is YFSETQ. Here the CDR3 reads CASSFGLADQYF. The CDR3 bases that were read are TGCGCCAGCAGCTTCGGACTAGCGGAT.

The CDR3 is CASMGSTGGNGYTF. CDR3 DNA, as far as it was read: TGTGCCAGCATGGGGTCGACAGGGGGAAATGGC. This chain links TRBV2 with TRBJ1-2; TRBD1 aligns across 9 bases. Read coverage stops 3 residues before the CDR3 terminus; the germline J gene supplies the remainder. V dropped 7 bases and J dropped 6; count of bases not matched to a gene: 9. CDR1 and CDR2 from the germline V gene are SNHLY and FYNNEI. The CDR3 runs 14 residues. Full variable domain (rest looked up from reference TRBV2 and TRBJ1-2): EPEVTQTPSHQVTQMGQEVILRCVPISNHLYFYWYRQILGQKVEFLVSFYNNEISEKSEIFDDQFSVERPDGSNFTLKIRSTKLEDSAMYFCASMGSTGGNGYTFGSGTRLTVV.

In regard to this clone: From the germline J gene comes the end of the CDR3, since the read stops 3 residues before it. J is TRBJ2-7 and V is TRBV5-4; maybe TRBD1 (6 bases). Germline V gives CDR1 SGHNT, CDR2 YYREEE (reference sequence). V was shortened by 5 bases and J by 0 bases, with 12 bases between the two germline ends. This CDR3 has 14 amino acids. This CDR3 is CASSQGGSSYEQYF. CDR3 bases read: TGTGCCAGCAGTCAAGGGGGTAGCTCCTACGAG.

Partial CDR3 DNA: TGTGCCAGCAGCCCGGGACAGGGTTCCAACTATGGC. It is translated as CASSPGQGSNYG. The CDR3 in its entirety is CASSPGQGSNYGYTF. This chain uses TRBV7-3 with TRBJ1-2; 9 nucleotides line up with TRBD1. Read sequence stops 3 residues before the CDR3 end, and the germline J gene provides the missing end. CDR1 is SGHTA, CDR2 FQGTGA, per germline. The CDR3 totals 15 residues. Trimming took 5 bases from V and 2 from J; bases not matched to a gene: 6. Together with reference TRBV7-3 and TRBJ1-2, the CDR3 gives the full variable domain: GAGVSQTPSNKVTEKGKYVELRCDPISGHTALYWYRQSLGQGPEFLIYFQGTGAADDSGLPNDRFFAVRPEGSVSTLKIQRTERGDSAVYLCASSPGQGSNYGYTFGSGTRLTVV.